These 25 T cell receptor beta chains originate from one sample sequenced in a study of blood T cell repertoires in COVID-19. TCRdb keeps only in-frame clones here, not all; method: immunoSEQ multiplex PCR. The sample has about 73,000 clones, approximately 82% seen once. Sample: peripheral blood. The receptors shown here come from a man aged 50 or older with active COVID-19.

The rearrangement links TRBV28 to TRBJ2-7; weak D call: TRBD1 (5 bases). The V and J ends lost 6 bases and 0 bases respectively, with 15 bases between them. Germline CDR1 MDHEN, CDR2 SYDVKM. The CDR3 runs 15 residues. The CDR3 bases are TGTGCCAGCAGCTACCTTACAGGTCCCTCCTACGAGCAGTACTTC. The encoded protein is CASSYLTGPSYEQYF.

This sequence joins TRBV5-1 and TRBJ2-1; 7 nucleotides match TRBD1. The V gene's germline CDR1 is SGHRS and CDR2 YFSETQ. This CDR3 is 16 amino acids long. V was clipped by 2 bases and J by 2 bases; unmatched bases: 7. CDR3 loop: CASSLGGSGAYNEQFF. CDR3 nucleotide sequence: TGCGCCAGCAGCTTAGGGGGCAGTGGGGCCTACAATGAGCAGTTCTTC. Complete variable domain (other parts from reference TRBV5-1 and TRBJ2-1): KAGVTQTPRYLIKTRGQQVTLSCSPISGHRSVSWYQQTPGQGLQFLFEYFSETQRNKGNFPGRFSGRQFSNSRSEMNVSTLELGDSALYLCASSLGGSGAYNEQFFGPGTRLTVL.

The J gene is TRBJ2-2, the V gene TRBV5-5; D unclear. The CDR3 loop spans 13 amino acids. The V and J ends lost 7 bases and 3 bases respectively, with 10 bases between them. Germline values: CDR1 SGHKS, CDR2 YYEKEE (reference sequence). CDR3 DNA: TGTGCCAGCGGATCACGGGACACCGGGGAGCTGTTTTTT. It is translated as CASGSRDTGELFF.

The V gene is TRBV30, the J gene TRBJ1-2; 8 bases align to TRBD1. CDR1 is GTSNPN and CDR2 is SVGIG in the germline V gene (reference sequence). The CDR3 is 14 amino acids. The V and J ends lost 3 bases and 10 bases, in that order; junction bases with no gene match: 13. CDR3 nucleotides: TGTGCCTGGAGCCCGCCGGGACAGGTGGATACCTACACCTTC. This sequence encodes CAWSPPGQVDTYTF.

V gene TRBV28 combines with J gene TRBJ1-1, with 9 nucleotides matching TRBD1. This CDR3 contains 14 residues. Per the germline V gene, CDR1 is MDHEN and CDR2 is SYDVKM. After removal of 5 bases from V and 7 bases from J, the junction contained 8 bases not matched to a gene. Written as DNA, the CDR3 is TGTGCCAGCAGTGACGGGACAGGGAGGATTGAAGCTTTCTTT. Its protein is CASSDGTGRIEAFF.

The J gene is TRBJ2-7, the V gene TRBV7-3; D might be TRBD2 (6 bases). In germline, CDR1 is SGHTA, CDR2 FQGTGA. The V end was cut by 4 bases, the J end by 5 bases, with 12 bases between. This CDR3 comprises 13 residues. The CDR3, as DNA: TGTGCCAGCAGCTCGGCCGGGACTGACGAGCAGTACTTC. Translating gives CASSSAGTDEQYF.

The gene calls are TRBV21-1 and TRBJ1-2; TRBD1 was called by the table and not checked on the DNA. TRBV21-1 is shown as a pseudogene. The CDR3 covers 15 residues. CDR3 DNA: TGTGCCAGCAGCCCCCATGACCAGGGCGGCTATGGCTACACCTTC. The encoded protein is CASSPHDQGGYGYTF.

CDR3 protein: CASSSSGLAPTDTQYF. The CDR3 DNA sequence: TGTGCCAGCAGTTCCTCAGGTCTAGCGCCGACAGATACGCAGTATTTT. The chain has TRBV28 and TRBJ2-3, with D possibly being TRBD2 (6 bases). Per germline, CDR1 MDHEN and CDR2 SYDVKM. This CDR3 contains 16 residues. V was pared by 4 bases and J by 3 bases, with 17 bases between.

Comments on this clone: This specimen includes other DNA sequences encoding the same CDR3. The chain carries TRBV9 and TRBJ2-2, with D perhaps matching TRBD2 (5 bases). The CDR3 is made up of 14 amino acids. V lost 0 bases and J lost 4, with 7 bases in between. The germline CDR1 and CDR2 sequences are SGDLS and YYNGEE. The CDR3 protein is CASSVVGSTGELFF. For the CDR3, the DNA is TGTGCCAGCAGCGTAGTGGGGAGCACCGGGGAGCTGTTTTTT.

The V gene is TRBV9, the J gene TRBJ2-6; D is ambiguous. V gave up 4 bases and J gave up 2 bases, with 10 bases separating them. Per the germline V gene, CDR1 is SGDLS and CDR2 is YYNGEE. The CDR3 contains 15 residues. CDR3 loop: CASSPRRPGANVLTF. In DNA form, the CDR3 reads TGTGCCAGCAGCCCCCGGAGACCTGGGGCCAACGTCCTGACTTTC.

The chain recombines TRBV7-2 with TRBJ2-7; D is unresolved. The CDR3 consists of 12 residues. Germline V gene data show CDR1 as SGHTA and CDR2 as FQGNSA. V dropped 3 bases and J dropped 2 bases, with 5 bases sitting between them. The CDR3 loop reads CASSLSPYEQYF. The CDR3 DNA is TGTGCCAGCAGCTTGAGTCCCTACGAGCAGTACTTC.

CDR3 nucleotide sequence: TGTGCCAGCAGCCCCCGACTAGCGGGAGGGGCCAAAAACATTCAGTACTTC. Translation: CASSPRLAGGAKNIQYF. The chain is built from TRBV4-2 and TRBJ2-4; 14 bases fit TRBD2. V shed 4 bases and J 1 base; nucleotides not matched to a gene: 3. Germline-derived CDR1 and CDR2 are LGHNA and YNFKEQ. The CDR3 totals 17 residues.

J is TRBJ2-1 and V is TRBV5-6; D might be TRBD1 (5 bases). In germline, CDR1 is SGHDT, CDR2 YYEEEE. The CDR3 totals 17 residues. V was clipped by 3 bases and J by 3 bases, with 19 bases between them. The DNA for the CDR3 is TGTGCCAGCAGCTGGGCAGGGATGGAGAGGCTCTACAATGAGCAGTTCTTC. Residues: CASSWAGMERLYNEQFF.

The chain has TRBV7-9 and TRBJ1-1, with D possibly being TRBD1 (5 bases). This CDR3 has 14 residues. Per the germline V gene, CDR1 is SEHNR and CDR2 is FQNEAQ (reference sequence). V was trimmed by 2 bases and J by 0 bases, leaving 7 bases between them. Here the CDR3 reads CASSLPGLNTEAFF. CDR3 nucleotide sequence: TGTGCCAGCAGCTTACCAGGGTTGAACACTGAAGCTTTCTTT. The entire variable domain, with the rest obtained from reference TRBV7-9 and TRBJ1-1, is as follows: DTGVSQNPRHKITKRGQNVTFRCDPISEHNRLYWYRQTLGQGPEFLTYFQNEAQLEKSRLLSDRFSAERPKGSFSTLEIQRTEQGDSAMYLCASSLPGLNTEAFFGQGTRLTVV.

This rearrangement joins TRBV3-1 (or the pseudogene TRBV3-2) to TRBJ1-4, with no clear D. The CDR3 has 16 amino acids. Germline loops: CDR1 LGHDT, CDR2 YNNKEL (reference sequence). V lost 4 bases and J 6 bases, leaving 18 bases between the germline ends. CDR3 sequence: CASSPSRGSRHEKLFF. CDR3 bases: TGTGCCAGCAGCCCATCTCGTGGCAGTCGTCATGAAAAACTGTTTTTT.

This rearrangement joins TRBV5-1 to TRBJ1-6, with 11 bases lining up with TRBD1. This CDR3 comprises 17 residues. Per germline, CDR1 SGHRS and CDR2 YFSETQ. V dropped 4 bases and J dropped 6; count of bases not matched to a gene: 9. CDR3 sequence: CASSPGQGAFFNSPLHF. In nucleotides, the CDR3 is TGCGCCAGCAGCCCCGGACAGGGGGCCTTCTTTAATTCACCCCTCCACTTT.

This clone is a singleton in its sample. The CDR3 DNA reads as TGTGCCAGTAGTATGACAGAACAAGAGACCCAGTACTTC. It specifies CASSMTEQETQYF. The chain has TRBV19 and TRBJ2-5; TRBD1 might be the D (5 bases). This CDR3 has 13 residues. Trimming stripped 3 bases from V and 2 bases from J, with 7 bases between. From germline, CDR1 is LNHDA and CDR2 SQIVND (reference sequence).

The chain combines TRBV6-1 with TRBJ2-7; D possibly corresponds to TRBD1 (5 bases). V was cut by 2 bases and J by 4 bases, with 9 bases left in between. Germline CDR1 and CDR2: MNHNS and SASEGT. This CDR3 has 13 amino acids. The chain's CDR3 is CASSEFTGYEQYF. DNA of the CDR3: TGTGCCAGCAGTGAATTCACAGGTTACGAGCAGTACTTC.

The chain employs TRBV6-1 and TRBJ1-2, with TRBD1 matching 8 bases. The CDR3 runs to 16 residues. J gave up 8 bases and V 3 bases, and 14 bases lay outside the gene matches. Germline loops: CDR1 MNHNS, CDR2 SASEGT. The CDR3 region has the DNA TGTGCCAGCAGTGAGCAGGTACAGGGGGTGGTGAAAGGCTACACCTTC. Protein product: CASSEQVQGVVKGYTF.

V gene TRBV7-6 combines with J gene TRBJ2-7; 13 nucleotides line up with TRBD2. Trimming cost V 5 bases and J 5 bases; bases outside gene matches: 6. The CDR3 is 15 residues long. Germline-derived CDR1 and CDR2 are SGHVS and FNYEAQ. The CDR3 DNA reads TGTGCCAGCAGCCCGAGGACTAGCGGGGGCGACGAGCAGTACTTC. This gives the protein CASSPRTSGGDEQYF.

The chain couples TRBV6-1 to TRBJ2-7, with TRBD2 identical over 8 bases. The CDR3 is 14 amino acids. The germline gives CDR1 MNHNS, CDR2 SASEGT. With V trimmed by 3 bases and J by 3 bases, 4 bases remained unmatched. CDR3 in DNA: TGTGCCAGCAGTGAGAGCGGGAGAATCTACGAGCAGTACTTC. Encoded protein: CASSESGRIYEQYF.

V gene TRBV7-3 combines with J gene TRBJ2-1; 7 nucleotides line up with TRBD1. The CDR3 has 15 amino acids. The germline V gene encodes CDR1 SGHTA and CDR2 FQGTGA. V was pared by 4 bases and J by 2 bases, with 5 bases of the junction left unmatched. The CDR3 nucleotides are TGTGCCAGCAGCTCCCCGAGGGGGCCCTACAATGAGCAGTTCTTC. The encoded protein is CASSSPRGPYNEQFF.

The J gene is TRBJ2-5, the V gene TRBV10-3; perhaps TRBD1 as D (5 bases). Germline V gene sequence: CDR1 ENHRY, CDR2 SYGVKD. V lost 7 bases and J lost 4, with 13 bases in between. This CDR3 has 13 residues. CDR3 bases: TGTGCCATCATGGGGCAGGGATTAGAGACCCAGTACTTC. Translated: CAIMGQGLETQYF.

This clone was detected only once. This chain links TRBV6-1 with TRBJ2-5, with 9 bases lining up with TRBD1. Germline V gene data show CDR1 as MNHNS and CDR2 as SASEGT. Germline trimming cut 2 bases from V and 3 bases from J; bases unmatched to any gene: 10. The CDR3 runs 17 residues. The CDR3 nucleotides are TGTGCCAGCAGTGAAAGGCGTTTCCGGGACAGGGAAGAGACCCAGTACTTC. Translation: CASSERRFRDREETQYF.

The chain joins TRBV7-6 to TRBJ2-3; D may be TRBD1 (6 bases). This CDR3 comprises 16 residues. Germline V CDR1 and CDR2: SGHVS, FNYEAQ. Trimming took 3 bases from V and 4 from J, leaving 17 bases between them. The DNA for the CDR3 is TGTGCCAGCAGCTTCATAGGGGGTGGGCGGGCAGATACGCAGTATTTT. Encoded protein: CASSFIGGGRADTQYF.